These T cell receptor beta chains were read from a single sample in a study of cytomegalovirus exposure and HLA in healthy donors. TCRdb keeps only in-frame clones here, not all; method: immunoSEQ multiplex PCR. Among more than 150,000 clones listed, 75% to 85% were seen once. Sequenced input: PBMCs. The receptors were sampled from a man younger than 30 in good health and CMV-seronegative. CDR3s include the opening cysteine and the closing phenylalanine or tryptophan. A D gene is named only where the DNA matches it firmly. Some rows have no size entry. The others give once, few or many, or a class for an expanded clone.

v_call	j_call	clone_size	d_call	cdr3_nt	cdr3_aa
TRBV6-5	TRBJ2-3	NA	TRBD2	TGTGCCAGCAGTTACTCCGGGCTAGCGGGCACAGATACGCAGTATTTT	CASSYSGLAGTDTQYF
TRBV28	TRBJ1-1	NA	TRBD1	TGTGCCAGCAGTTCGGACAGGTACTCGTTGAGGACTGAAGCTTTCTTT	CASSSDRYSLRTEAFF
TRBV14	TRBJ1-1	NA	NA	TGTGCCAGCAGCCAAGATGGCAGGCCAAACACTGAAGCTTTCTTT	CASSQDGRPNTEAFF
TRBV28	TRBJ2-7	NA	NA	TGTGCCAGCAGTCCCGGGGGGGGGACAGGGTGGAACGAGCAGTACTTC	CASSPGGGTGWNEQYF
TRBV2	TRBJ2-2	few	NA	TGTGCCAGCAGTGACGACCCGGCCGGGGGACCCGGGGAGCTGTTTTTT	CASSDDPAGGPGELFF
TRBV5-1	TRBJ2-1	NA	TRBD2	TGCGCCAGCAGTTTACTAGCGGGGGACCACAATGAGCAGTTCTTC	CASSLLAGDHNEQFF
TRBV2	TRBJ1-5	NA	NA	TGTGCCAGCAGTGAAGCTAGAGGGCCGCCCCAGCATTTT	CASSEARGPPQHF
TRBV7-2	TRBJ2-4	NA	TRBD2	TGTGCCAGCAGCGTTAGCGGGGGGGCCGGGGACATTCAGTACTTC	CASSVSGGAGDIQYF
TRBV7-2	TRBJ2-2	NA	TRBD1	TGTGCCAGCAGCTCGGGACAGGGCTCCGGGACCGGGGAGCTGTTTTTT	CASSSGQGSGTGELFF
TRBV6-5	TRBJ2-7	once	NA	TGTGCCAGCAGTTACGGCCTCCCTCCCCACGAGCAGTACTTC	CASSYGLPPHEQYF
TRBV7-2	TRBJ1-3	NA	NA	TGTGCCAGCAGCTTAGCGGCCAGGGCCTCTGGAAACACCATATATTTT	CASSLAARASGNTIYF
TRBV27	TRBJ2-3	NA	NA	TGTGCCAGCAGTTTAAGCCCGATCACCACAGATACGCAGTATTTT	CASSLSPITTDTQYF
TRBV11-3	TRBJ2-1	NA	TRBD1	TGTGCCAGCAGCAGGGACAGGGAATCGCGCAATGAGCAGTTCTTC	CASSRDRESRNEQFF
TRBV7-9	TRBJ2-6	NA	NA	TGTGCCAGCAGCTTAACGGGGTTTGGGGCCAACGTCCTGACTTTC	CASSLTGFGANVLTF
TRBV11-2	TRBJ1-2	NA	TRBD1	TGTGCCAGCAGCCTGGACAGGGGTAGCGGCTACACCTTC	CASSLDRGSGYTF
TRBV2	TRBJ2-4	few	NA	TGTGCCAGCAGAGGAGAGACAGCCGCCAAAAACATTCAGTACTTC	CASRGETAAKNIQYF
TRBV15	TRBJ1-5	NA	NA	TGTGCCACCAGCGATGTCACATTTAATCAGCCCCAGCATTTT	CATSDVTFNQPQHF
TRBV21-1	TRBJ2-4	NA	NA	TGTGCCAGCAGCAAACGGGACATCCAAAGTTGGGACATTCAGTACTTC	CASSKRDIQSWDIQYF
TRBV6-1	TRBJ1-1	NA	NA	TGTGCCAGCAGTGAGCGGCTGAACACTGAAGCTTTCTTT	CASSERLNTEAFF
TRBV7-3	TRBJ2-6	NA	NA	TGTGCCAGCAAGCAAGGGGCCGGGGCCAACGTCCTGACTTTC	CASKQGAGANVLTF
TRBV27	TRBJ2-1	NA	TRBD1	TGTGCCAGCAGTTTAACACAGGGGGCCAATGAGCAGTTCTTC	CASSLTQGANEQFF
TRBV7-9	TRBJ1-4	NA	NA	TGTGCCAGCACCTTTTTAGGGGTTGCAACTAATGAAAAACTGTTTTTT	CASTFLGVATNEKLFF
TRBV4-2	TRBJ2-5	NA	TRBD1	TGTGCCAGCAGCCTCCATAGGGGGCAGACCCAGTACTTC	CASSLHRGQTQYF
TRBV11-2	TRBJ1-6	NA	NA	TGTGCCAGCAGCCCCCTACTGGGGGCAGACAATTCACCCCTCCACTTT	CASSPLLGADNSPLHF
TRBV28	TRBJ2-7	NA	TRBD1	TGTGCCAGCAGTTTCCAGACAGGGCCCTACGAGCAGTACTTC	CASSFQTGPYEQYF
TRBV7-8	TRBJ2-5	NA	NA	TGTGCCAGCAGCTTAGGTCGGTACGCAACTATGGAGACCCAGTACTTC	CASSLGRYATMETQYF
TRBV23-1	TRBJ1-1	NA	TRBD1	TGCGCCACCCCCAGGGGGGCCCCCGACACTGAAGCTTTCTTT	CATPRGAPDTEAFF
TRBV5-1	TRBJ2-7	NA	TRBD1	TGCGCCAGCAGCTTGGGTGACAGGGGCAACTACGAGCAGTACTTC	CASSLGDRGNYEQYF
TRBV28	TRBJ1-6	NA	NA	TGTGCCAGCAGTTCCTCCCTCACAGGCACCTATAATTCACCCCTCCACTTT	CASSSSLTGTYNSPLHF
TRBV7-9	TRBJ2-2	NA	TRBD2	TGTGCCAGCAGCCTTCGCCGGGACTATAACACCGGGGAGCTGTTTTTT	CASSLRRDYNTGELFF
TRBV28	TRBJ1-2	NA	NA	TGTGCCAGCAGTTTTGTGGCAGGGGATGAAGGCTACACCTTC	CASSFVAGDEGYTF
TRBV9	TRBJ1-4	NA	TRBD1	TGTGCCAGCAGCGTGCGCTCAGGACAGGGCGGTGAAAAACTGTTTTTT	CASSVRSGQGGEKLFF
TRBV28	TRBJ1-3	once	NA	TGTGCCAGCAGTTTTATCACAGGGATCGGAAACACCATATATTTT	CASSFITGIGNTIYF
TRBV7-8	TRBJ1-1	few	TRBD1	TGTGCCAGCAGCACACAGAATACAGGGGAACGTGAAGCTTTCTTT	CASSTQNTGEREAFF
TRBV27	TRBJ2-2	NA	NA	TGTGCCAGCACCTCCCAGTGGAGTAACACCGGGGAGCTGTTTTTT	CASTSQWSNTGELFF
TRBV7-8	TRBJ2-5	few	NA	TGTGCCAGCAGCCCGTACGGGACTTGGGAGACCCAGTACTTC	CASSPYGTWETQYF
TRBV27	TRBJ2-7	NA	TRBD2	TGTGCCAGCACAACGGGGGGCGAGCAGTACTTC	CASTTGGEQYF
TRBV18	TRBJ2-2	NA	NA	TGTGCCAGCTCACCCCTCGGGATCGGGGAGCTGTTTTTT	CASSPLGIGELFF
TRBV18	TRBJ2-5	NA	NA	TGTGCCAGCTCACCAGTACAAGAGACCCAGTACTTC	CASSPVQETQYF
TRBV4-1	TRBJ1-6	NA	NA	TGCGCCAGCAGCCAAGAACAGGAGGGGTTTAATAATTCACCCCTCCACTTT	CASSQEQEGFNNSPLHF
TRBV28	TRBJ1-1	NA	NA	TGTGCCAGCAGTTTATGGGGAGCGGGCGGATCCTACACTGAAGCTTTCTTT	CASSLWGAGGSYTEAFF
TRBV10-3	TRBJ2-4	once	TRBD1	TGTGCCATCAGTGAGTCGTCAGGCAGGGGGAACATTCAGTACTTC	CAISESSGRGNIQYF
TRBV9	TRBJ2-5	NA	NA	TGTGCCAGCAGCCCTGGAGGAGGGCAAGAGACCCAGTACTTC	CASSPGGGQETQYF
TRBV2	TRBJ2-4	NA	TRBD2	TGTGCCAGCAGCCTTACTAGCGGGGGGGGCAAAAACATTCAGTACTTC	CASSLTSGGGKNIQYF
TRBV2	TRBJ1-2	once	TRBD1	TGTGCCAGCATTTTAGGGGGCGCGGATTCCCGCTACACCTTC	CASILGGADSRYTF
TRBV28	TRBJ2-5	NA	TRBD1	TGTGCCAGCAGTGATAGTACAGGGGACCAAGAGACCCAGTACTTC	CASSDSTGDQETQYF
TRBV9	TRBJ2-1	NA	TRBD2	TGTGCCAGCAGCGGGACTAGCGGGGGGACTTACAATGAGCAGTTCTTC	CASSGTSGGTYNEQFF
TRBV27	TRBJ1-1	NA	NA	TGTGCCAGCAGTTTGAGGCCGAACACTGAAGCTTTCTTT	CASSLRPNTEAFF
TRBV28	TRBJ2-7	NA	TRBD1	TGTGCCAGCAGTTTTCGGGACAGGGGGCTCGAGCAGTACTTC	CASSFRDRGLEQYF
TRBV19	TRBJ1-1	NA	NA	TGTGCCAGTAGTATAGGCGCAACAGTGAACACTGAAGCTTTCTTT	CASSIGATVNTEAFF
TRBV7-9	TRBJ2-1	NA	NA	TGTGCCAGCAACCTACCCACGGGACGGCGGGGACACAATGAGCAGTTCTTC	CASNLPTGRRGHNEQFF
TRBV4-1	TRBJ2-2	NA	NA	TGCGCCAGCAGCCCCATTGCCGGGGAGCTGTTTTTT	CASSPIAGELFF
TRBV6-4	TRBJ1-5	NA	NA	TGTGCCAGCAGGGAGCCGGAGGGGAATCAGCCCCAGCATTTT	CASREPEGNQPQHF
TRBV2	TRBJ2-5	NA	NA	TGTGCCAGCAGTGATAGGGGGGAGACCCAGTACTTC	CASSDRGETQYF
TRBV27	TRBJ2-3	NA	NA	TGTGCCAGCAGCCTAGTTGATAGCACAGATACGCAGTATTTT	CASSLVDSTDTQYF